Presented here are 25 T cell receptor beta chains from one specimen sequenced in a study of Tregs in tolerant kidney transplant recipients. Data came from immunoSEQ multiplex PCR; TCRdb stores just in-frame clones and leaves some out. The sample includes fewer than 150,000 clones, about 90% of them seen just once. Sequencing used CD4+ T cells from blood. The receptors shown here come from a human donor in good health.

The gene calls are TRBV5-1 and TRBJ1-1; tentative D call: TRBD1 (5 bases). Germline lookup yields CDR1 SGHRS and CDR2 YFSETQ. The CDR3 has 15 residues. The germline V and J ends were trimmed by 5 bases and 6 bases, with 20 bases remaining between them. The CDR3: CASRKIPGAEAEAFF. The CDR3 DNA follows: TGCGCCAGCAGGAAAATACCCGGGGCGGAGGCTGAAGCTTTCTTT.

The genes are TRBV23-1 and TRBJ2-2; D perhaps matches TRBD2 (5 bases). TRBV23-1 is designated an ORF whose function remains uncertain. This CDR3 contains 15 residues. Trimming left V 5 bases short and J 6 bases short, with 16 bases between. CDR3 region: CASSTEGGGAGELFF. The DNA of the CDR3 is TGCGCCAGCAGTACAGAAGGAGGCGGCGCCGGGGAGCTGTTTTTT.

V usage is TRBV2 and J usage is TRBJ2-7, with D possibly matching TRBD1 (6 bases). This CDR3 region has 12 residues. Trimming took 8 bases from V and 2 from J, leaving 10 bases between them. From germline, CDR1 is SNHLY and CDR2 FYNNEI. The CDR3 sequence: CASGGRAYEQYF. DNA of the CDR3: TGTGCCAGCGGGGGCCGGGCCTACGAGCAGTACTTC.

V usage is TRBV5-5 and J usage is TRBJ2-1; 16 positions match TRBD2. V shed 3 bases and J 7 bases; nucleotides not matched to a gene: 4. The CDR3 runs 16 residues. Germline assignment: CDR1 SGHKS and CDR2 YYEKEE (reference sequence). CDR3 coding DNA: TGTGCCAGCAGCTGGCCGGGACTAGCGGGAGGGAATGAGCAGTTCTTC. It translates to CASSWPGLAGGNEQFF. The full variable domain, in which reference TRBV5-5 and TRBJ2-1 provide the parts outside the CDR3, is DAGVTQSPTHLIKTRGQQVTLRCSPISGHKSVSWYQQVLGQGPQFIFQYYEKEERGRGNFPDRFSARQFPNYSSELNVNALLLGDSALYLCASSWPGLAGGNEQFFGPGTRLTVL.

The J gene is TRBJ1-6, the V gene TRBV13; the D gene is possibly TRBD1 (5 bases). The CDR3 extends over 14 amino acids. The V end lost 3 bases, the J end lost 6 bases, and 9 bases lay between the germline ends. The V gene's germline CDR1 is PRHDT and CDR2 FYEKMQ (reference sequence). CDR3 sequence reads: CASSFGAANSPLHF. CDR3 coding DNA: TGTGCCAGCAGCTTCGGGGCCGCTAATTCACCCCTCCACTTT.

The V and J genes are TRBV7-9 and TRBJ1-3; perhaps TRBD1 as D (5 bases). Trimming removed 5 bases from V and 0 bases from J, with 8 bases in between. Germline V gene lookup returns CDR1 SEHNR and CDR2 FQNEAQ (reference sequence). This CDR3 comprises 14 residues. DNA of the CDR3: TGTGCCAGCAGCGCAGGGAGCTCTGGAAACACCATATATTTT. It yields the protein CASSAGSSGNTIYF.

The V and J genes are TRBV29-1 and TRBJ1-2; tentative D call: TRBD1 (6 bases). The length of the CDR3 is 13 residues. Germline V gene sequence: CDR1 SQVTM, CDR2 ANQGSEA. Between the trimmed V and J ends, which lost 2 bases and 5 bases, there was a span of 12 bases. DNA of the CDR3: TGCAGCGTTGAAACACTACAGGGATATGGCTACACCTTC. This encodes CSVETLQGYGYTF.

CDR3 DNA: TGTGCCAGCAGCCAAGGACTCCGCTCCTACGAGCAGTACTTC. It encodes CASSQGLRSYEQYF. The chain recombines TRBV14 with TRBJ2-7; D is unclear. Germline CDR1 SGHDN, CDR2 FVKESK. The CDR3 has 14 residues. V dropped 1 base and J dropped 0 bases, with 7 bases sitting between them.

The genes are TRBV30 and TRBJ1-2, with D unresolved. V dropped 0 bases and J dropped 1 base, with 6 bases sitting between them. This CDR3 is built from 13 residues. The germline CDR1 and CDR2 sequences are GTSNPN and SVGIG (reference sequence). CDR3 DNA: TGTGCCTGGAGTGTAAGGAATAACTATGGCTACACCTTC. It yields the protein CAWSVRNNYGYTF.

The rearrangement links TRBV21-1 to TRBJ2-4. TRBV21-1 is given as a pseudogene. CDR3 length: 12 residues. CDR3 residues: CASSKVRTFWDF. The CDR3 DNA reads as TGTGCCAGCAGCAAAGTGAGGACCTTTTGGGACTTC.

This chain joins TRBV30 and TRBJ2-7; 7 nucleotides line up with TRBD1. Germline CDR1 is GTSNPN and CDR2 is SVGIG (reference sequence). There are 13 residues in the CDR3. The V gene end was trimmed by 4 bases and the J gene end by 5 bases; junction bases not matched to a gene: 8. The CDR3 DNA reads TGTGCCTGGACGACAGGGAATTACCACGAGCAGTACTTC. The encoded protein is CAWTTGNYHEQYF.

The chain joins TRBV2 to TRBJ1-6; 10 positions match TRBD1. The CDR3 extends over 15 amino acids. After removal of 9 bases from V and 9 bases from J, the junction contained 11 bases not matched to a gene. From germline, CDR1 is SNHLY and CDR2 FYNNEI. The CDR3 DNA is TGTGCCAGTTCTAAGCCCGGGACAGGGGCTTCACCCCTCCACTTT. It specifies CASSKPGTGASPLHF.

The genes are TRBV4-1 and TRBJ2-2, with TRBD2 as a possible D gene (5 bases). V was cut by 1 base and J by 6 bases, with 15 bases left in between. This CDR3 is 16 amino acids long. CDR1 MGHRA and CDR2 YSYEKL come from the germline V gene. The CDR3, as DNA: TGCGCCAGCAGCCAAGCTTTTCGGGGTAGGGCCGGGGAGCTGTTTTTT. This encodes CASSQAFRGRAGELFF.

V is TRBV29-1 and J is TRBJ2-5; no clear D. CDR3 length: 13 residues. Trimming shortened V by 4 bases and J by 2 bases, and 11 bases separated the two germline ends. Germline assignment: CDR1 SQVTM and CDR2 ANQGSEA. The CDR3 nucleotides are TGCAGCGTTGTAGGAAGCACACAAGAGACCCAGTACTTC. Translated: CSVVGSTQETQYF. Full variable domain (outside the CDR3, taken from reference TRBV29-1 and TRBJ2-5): SAVISQKPSRDICQRGTSLTIQCQVDSQVTMMFWYRQQPGQSLTLIATANQGSEATYESGFVIDKFPISRPNLTFSTLTVSNMSPEDSSIYLCSVVGSTQETQYFGPGTRLLVL.

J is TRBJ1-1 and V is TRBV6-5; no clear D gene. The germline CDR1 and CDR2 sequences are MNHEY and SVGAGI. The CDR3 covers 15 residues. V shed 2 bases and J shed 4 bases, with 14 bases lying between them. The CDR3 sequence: CASSYLAGSGTEAFF. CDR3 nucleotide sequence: TGTGCCAGCAGTTACCTGGCAGGCTCTGGCACTGAAGCTTTCTTT.

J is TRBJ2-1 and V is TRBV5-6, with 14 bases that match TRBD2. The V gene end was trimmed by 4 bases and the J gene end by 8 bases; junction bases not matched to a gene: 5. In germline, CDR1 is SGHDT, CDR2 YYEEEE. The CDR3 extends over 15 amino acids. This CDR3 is CASSAGTSGSDEQFF. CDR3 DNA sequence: TGTGCCAGCAGCGCCGGGACTAGCGGGAGCGATGAGCAGTTCTTC.

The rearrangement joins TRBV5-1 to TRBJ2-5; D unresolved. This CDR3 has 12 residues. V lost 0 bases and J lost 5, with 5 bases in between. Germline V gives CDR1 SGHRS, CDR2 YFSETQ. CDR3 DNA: TGCGCCAGCAGCTTGGCCCAGGAGACCCAGTACTTC. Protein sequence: CASSLAQETQYF.

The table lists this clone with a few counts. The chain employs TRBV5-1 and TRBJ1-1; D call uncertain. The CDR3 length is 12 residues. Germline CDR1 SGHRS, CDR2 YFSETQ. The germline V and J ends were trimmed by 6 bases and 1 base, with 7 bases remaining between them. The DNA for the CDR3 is TGCGCCAGCAACGAGGGGAACACTGAAGCTTTCTTT. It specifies CASNEGNTEAFF.

DNA for the CDR3: TGTGCCAGCAGCTTCCGGCGAAAAGGGGCGGGAGTGAACACCGGGGAGCTGTTTTTT. Translating gives CASSFRRKGAGVNTGELFF. The chain links TRBV7-9 to TRBJ2-2, with 7 nucleotides matching TRBD2. Germline V CDR1 and CDR2: SEHNR, FQNEAQ (reference sequence). The V segment lost 3 bases and the J segment 1 base; nucleotides outside the gene matches: 14. This CDR3 is 19 amino acids long.

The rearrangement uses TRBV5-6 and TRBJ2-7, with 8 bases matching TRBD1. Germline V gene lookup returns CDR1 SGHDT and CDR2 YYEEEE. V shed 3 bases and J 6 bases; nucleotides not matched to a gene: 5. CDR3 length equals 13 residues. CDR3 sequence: CASSSVRGPEQYF. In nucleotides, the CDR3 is TGTGCCAGCAGCTCCGTCAGGGGGCCCGAGCAGTACTTC.

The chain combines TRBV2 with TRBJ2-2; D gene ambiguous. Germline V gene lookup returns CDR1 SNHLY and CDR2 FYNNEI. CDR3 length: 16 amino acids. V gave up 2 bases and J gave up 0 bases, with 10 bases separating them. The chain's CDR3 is CASSEHQIANTGELFF. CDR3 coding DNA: TGTGCCAGCAGTGAACACCAGATCGCGAACACCGGGGAGCTGTTTTTT.

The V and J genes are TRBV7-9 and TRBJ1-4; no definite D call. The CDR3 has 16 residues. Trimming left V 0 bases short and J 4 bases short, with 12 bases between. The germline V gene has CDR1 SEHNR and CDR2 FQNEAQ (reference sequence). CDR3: CASSLALGRDNEKLFF. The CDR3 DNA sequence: TGTGCCAGCAGCTTAGCGCTAGGGCGGGATAATGAAAAACTGTTTTTT.

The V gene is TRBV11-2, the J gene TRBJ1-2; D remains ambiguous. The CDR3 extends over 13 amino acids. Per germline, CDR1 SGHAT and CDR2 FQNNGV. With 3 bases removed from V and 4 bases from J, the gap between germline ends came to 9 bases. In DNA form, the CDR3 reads TGTGCCAGCAGCTTCGTAGAGTCCTATGGCTACACCTTC. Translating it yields CASSFVESYGYTF.

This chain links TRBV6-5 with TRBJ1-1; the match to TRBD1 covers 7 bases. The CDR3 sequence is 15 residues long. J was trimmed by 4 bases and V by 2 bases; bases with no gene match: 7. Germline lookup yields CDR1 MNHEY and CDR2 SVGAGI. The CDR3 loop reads CASSYAGGAGTEAFF. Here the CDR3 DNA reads TGTGCCAGCAGTTACGCAGGGGGGGCGGGCACTGAAGCTTTCTTT.

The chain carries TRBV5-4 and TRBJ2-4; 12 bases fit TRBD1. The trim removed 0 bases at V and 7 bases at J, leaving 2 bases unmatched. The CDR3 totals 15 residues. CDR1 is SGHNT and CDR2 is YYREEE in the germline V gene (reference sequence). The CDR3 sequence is CASSLGDRGRNIQYF. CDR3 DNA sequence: TGTGCCAGCAGCTTGGGGGACAGGGGGCGGAACATTCAGTACTTC.